These T cell receptor beta chains were read from a single sample in a study of blood T cell repertoires in COVID-19. Clones were read by immunoSEQ multiplex PCR, and TCRdb kept only the in-frame ones, dropping some. The table records about 100,000 clones, roughly 84% of them present only once. Sample: peripheral blood. Receptors were obtained from a human donor in a cohort sampled during active COVID-19. CDR3s include the opening cysteine and the closing phenylalanine or tryptophan. Each record gives: J gene, V gene, CDR3 protein.

TRBJ2-5 TRBV11-2 CASSLVGSREETQYF
TRBJ2-7 TRBV13 CASSCVAGTGGYEQYF
TRBJ2-5 TRBV5-1 CASSGAGDQETQYF
TRBJ2-1 TRBV12-5 CASGLRPGTSGDEQFF
TRBJ2-3 TRBV5-1 CASSFLAGATDTQYF
TRBJ2-2 TRBV5-6 CASSRRLATAGELFF
TRBJ1-1 TRBV7-2 CASSARDIEAFF
TRBJ2-1 TRBV6-5 CASSRGGEQFF
TRBJ2-1 TRBV11-2 CASSLGLRNEQFF
TRBJ1-5 TRBV5-6 CASSFAGAPNQPQHF
TRBJ1-2 TRBV23-1 CAGMTGNYGYTF
TRBJ1-5 TRBV18 CASSPGTANQPQHF
TRBJ2-4 TRBV6-2/TRBV6-3 CASSSQGLSKNIQYF
TRBJ1-3 TRBV2 CASSGDSRNTIYF
TRBJ2-4 TRBV12-3/TRBV12-4 CASSAQDIQYF
TRBJ2-3 TRBV5-4 CASSGLAGGARTDTQYF
TRBJ1-4 TRBV5-1 CASSRGGAGTNEKLFF
TRBJ1-3 TRBV9 CASSPQLTGAGNTIYF
TRBJ1-5 TRBV5-1 CASSPGGGNQPQHF
TRBJ1-1 TRBV9 CASSGSGQYTEAFF
TRBJ1-5 TRBV7-9 CASSYFPSGQPQHF
TRBJ1-1 TRBV20-1 CSASQANTEAFF
TRBJ2-7 TRBV10-3 CAISESSGTLEQYF
TRBJ2-1 TRBV5-1 CASSLADEQFF
TRBJ2-2 TRBV24-1 CATSGGGQGRTGELFF
TRBJ1-2 TRBV4-2 CASSQDIQGANYGYTF
TRBJ2-3 TRBV5-1 CASSWELAGGTDTQYF
TRBJ2-3 TRBV10-1 CASSDGVAGGDTQYF
TRBJ1-1 TRBV18 CASSPGQGSGTEAFF
TRBJ2-2 TRBV6-1 CASSVWGQINTGELFF
TRBJ2-1 TRBV4-1 CASSQSSSGSSYNEQFF
TRBJ1-2 TRBV29-1 CSAATGTFYGYTF
TRBJ1-2 TRBV10-3 CAISDQRLEGGGYTF
TRBJ2-3 TRBV7-7 CASSLSAGRTDTQYF
TRBJ2-5 TRBV4-1 CASSQFNRAGEETQYF
TRBJ2-5 TRBV5-1 CASSRDRGRETQYF
TRBJ2-7 TRBV11-2 CASSFILASEQYF
TRBJ1-1 TRBV12-5 CASGLSTAEAFF